These 8 T cell receptor beta chains came from one sample sequenced in a study of cytomegalovirus exposure and HLA in healthy donors. PCR was performed using 60 Vbeta and 13 Jbeta primers. Profiled with immunoSEQ multiplex PCR; TCRdb holds only in-frame clones, not every one. The sample yields approximately 90,000 clones, around 77% seen once. The sample consisted of PBMCs. Every receptor here comes from a man aged 30-40 years in good health and CMV-seronegative.

This sequence joins TRBV9 and TRBJ2-5; 9 nucleotides line up with TRBD2. The V segment lost 0 bases and the J segment 3 bases; nucleotides outside the gene matches: 0. Germline V gives CDR1 SGDLS, CDR2 YYNGEE. The CDR3 extends over 14 amino acids. The CDR3 is CASSVGLAEETQYF. Here the CDR3 DNA reads TGTGCCAGCAGCGTAGGACTAGCGGAAGAGACCCAGTACTTC. Supplemented by reference TRBV9 and TRBJ2-5, the full variable domain reads DSGVTQTPKHLITATGQRVTLRCSPRSGDLSVYWYQQSLDQGLQFLIQYYNGEERAKGNILERFSAQQFPDLHSELNLSSLELGDSALYFCASSVGLAEETQYFGPGTRLLVL.

This clone has a single count. V and J are TRBV6-5 and TRBJ2-7; 9 bases align to TRBD1. The V and J ends lost 2 bases and 3 bases, in that order; junction bases with no gene match: 5. CDR1 is MNHEY, CDR2 SVGAGI, per germline. This CDR3 is 15 amino acids long. The DNA of the CDR3 is TGTGCCAGCAGTTACAGACAGGGGGTCCTCTACGAGCAGTACTTC. Protein sequence: CASSYRQGVLYEQYF.

The chain carries TRBV6-5 and TRBJ1-2; 7 nucleotides line up with TRBD1. The CDR3 loop spans 15 amino acids. The V gene's germline CDR1 is MNHEY and CDR2 SVGAGI. J gave up 8 bases and V 0 bases, and 9 bases lay outside the gene matches. The CDR3 DNA sequence: TGTGCCAGCAGTTACTCCGGGACAGTCCTACAAGGCTACACCTTC. Its protein is CASSYSGTVLQGYTF.

This chain connects TRBV28 to TRBJ1-5; D remains ambiguous. With 6 bases removed from V and 3 bases from J, the gap between germline ends came to 6 bases. The CDR3 runs 12 residues. Germline V lookup: CDR1 MDHEN, CDR2 SYDVKM. As DNA, the CDR3 is TGTGCCAGCAGAGAGCTCAATCAGCCCCAGCATTTT. Translating gives CASRELNQPQHF.

Only a few counts were recorded for this clone. The chain combines TRBV14 with TRBJ1-2; 7 bases fit TRBD1. Per germline, CDR1 SGHDN and CDR2 FVKESK. CDR3 length equals 14 residues. With V trimmed by 4 bases and J by 4 bases, 6 bases remained unmatched. The CDR3 is CASSPYDRAYGYTF. CDR3 DNA: TGTGCCAGCAGCCCCTATGACAGGGCCTATGGCTACACCTTC.

This clone was picked up one time. The J gene is TRBJ1-5, the V gene TRBV2; weak D call: TRBD1 (5 bases). V was pared by 8 bases and J by 7 bases, with 12 bases between. CDR3 size: 12 residues. The germline V gene encodes CDR1 SNHLY and CDR2 FYNNEI. The CDR3 spells CASGGGWQPQHF. The DNA of the CDR3 is TGTGCCAGCGGGGGGGGTTGGCAGCCCCAGCATTTT.

This clone was recorded once. V and J are TRBV29-1 and TRBJ1-2; the D is unclear. The germline V gene encodes CDR1 SQVTM and CDR2 ANQGSEA. Trimming took 2 bases from V and 2 from J, leaving 15 bases between them. The CDR3 is made up of 15 amino acids. CDR3 region: CSVEYRPGGNYGYTF. The CDR3 coding sequence is TGCAGCGTTGAATATCGGCCAGGTGGAAACTATGGCTACACCTTC.

V and J are TRBV19 and TRBJ2-3; the match to TRBD1 covers 8 bases. CDR1 and CDR2 (germline): LNHDA, SQIVND (reference sequence). The CDR3 extends over 15 amino acids. Losses at the gene ends were 8 bases for V and 5 bases for J; bases not matched to a gene: 12. CDR3 amino acids: CASGGQVWVGDTQYF. DNA for the CDR3: TGTGCCAGTGGGGGACAGGTATGGGTCGGAGATACGCAGTATTTT.